Below are 2 T cell receptor beta chains sequenced from a single sample in a study of shared clonotypes between healthy human individuals. TCRdb's table, derived via immunoSEQ multiplex PCR, lists solely in-frame clones and lacks some. The repertoire consists of roughly 2 million clones, with approximately 94% occurring once and the leading ten covering around 0.13%. The material sequenced was naive CD4+ T cells sorted from blood. Subset of the sample: CD45RA+ positively selected. The receptors were gathered from a man aged 18 to 30 in good health.

The CDR3 loop reads CASSRTGVQPQHF. The CDR3 bases are TGCGCCAGCAGCCGGACAGGGGTTCAGCCCCAGCATTTT. The chain combines TRBV5-1 with TRBJ1-5; 9 bases align to TRBD1. The V gene's germline CDR1 is SGHRS and CDR2 YFSETQ. V was pared by 4 bases and J by 6 bases, with 2 bases of the junction left unmatched. CDR3 length equals 13 residues.

This chain uses TRBV25-1 with TRBJ1-6; a weak D match, TRBD1 (6 bases). Trimming pared 3 bases from V and 7 bases from J, leaving 16 bases between. The CDR3 sequence is 16 residues long. The germline CDR1 and CDR2 sequences are MGHDK and SYGVNS. CDR3 sequence: CASSDAKTGSNSPLHF. The CDR3, as DNA: TGTGCCAGCAGTGACGCAAAGACAGGTTCCAATTCACCCCTCCACTTT.